The 3 T cell receptor beta chains reported below all come from one sample, sequenced in a study of a mutant IDH1 vaccine in newly diagnosed glioma. Time point here: week 47, end of study. Vaccine doses each comprised 300 ug of mutant IDH1 20-mer peptide, with topical imiquimod. Their antigen targets remain unknown. Assay: immunoSEQ multiplex PCR; the TCRdb copy retains only in-frame clones and omits some. The sample consists of 13,000 or so clones, 70% to 80% of them appearing once. Material: PBMCs, obtained from a glioma patient whose treatment included an IDH1 peptide vaccine. The receptors were sampled from a woman aged 40-49 years with glioma.

This clone was seen once. The rearrangement links TRBV5-1 to TRBJ2-5; a weak D match, TRBD2 (7 bases). Germline assignment: CDR1 SGHRS and CDR2 YFSETQ. V gave up 0 bases and J gave up 3 bases, with 12 bases separating them. The CDR3 has 15 residues. CDR3 coding DNA: TGCGCCAGCAGCTTGGCGGGGGGCGAGGAAGAGACCCAGTACTTC. Translated, it gives CASSLAGGEEETQYF.

The rearrangement joins TRBV6-5 to TRBJ2-5; tentative D call: TRBD1 (6 bases). With the DNA end fitting TRBJ2-7 better, the J assignment may be wrong. This CDR3 region has 13 residues. Germline loops: CDR1 MNHEY, CDR2 SVGAGI. The CDR3 here is CASSFADSGEQYF. CDR3 sequence (DNA): TGTGCCAGCAGTTTTGCGGACAGCGGCGAGCAGTACTTC.

V and J are TRBV7-9 and TRBJ1-2, with 10 bases aligning to TRBD1. V lost 0 bases to trimming and J lost 5 bases; unmatched junction nucleotides: 6. Looked up from germline, CDR1 is SEHNR and CDR2 is FQNEAQ (reference sequence). The CDR3 has 16 residues. CDR3 DNA sequence: TGTGCCAGCAGCTTAGCACCCCGGACAGGGGGGTATGGCTACACCTTC. Encoded protein: CASSLAPRTGGYGYTF.